The T cell receptor beta chain under discussion was sequenced for a study of T cell repertoires in cytomegalovirus infection. Background on the study: Shared public TCR beta signatures pointed to both CMV infection and a matching HLA type. Study findings and constraints: CMV-specific TCR beta clonotypes restricted by HLA-C were the ones dominating the ex vivo response. Using cumulative public TCR beta family frequency, the authors identified those who carried CMV together with the relevant HLA.

This clonotype was counted only a few times. What it binds is not known. The CDR3 spans 17 residues. The V end lost 6 bases, the J end lost 3 bases, and 18 bases lay between the germline ends. Per germline, CDR1 SGHAT and CDR2 FQNNGV. TCRdb reprocessed the reads via MiXCR and lists one record per CDR3 protein. The table shows approximately 320,000 distinct CDR3 sequences, with more than 8% occurring only once. This chain uses TRBV11-2 with TRBJ2-6; either TRBD1 or TRBD2 may supply D (5 bases each). The sample was PBMCs. The source is a human donor in good health (CMV status not recorded). Some clones in this sample may be carry-over from other donors' samples. CDR3 loop: CASRSPGRGFGANVLTF. CDR3 DNA: TGTGCCAGCAGGTCCCCGGGACGAGGGTTTGGGGCCAACGTCCTGACTTTC.